What follows describes a single T cell receptor beta chain. The V and J ends lost 6 bases and 6 bases respectively, with 22 bases between them. CDR1 is SQVTM, CDR2 ANQGSEA, per germline. The CDR3 contains 15 residues. The table came from immunoSEQ multiplex PCR; TCRdb's copy has only in-frame clones and leaves some out. Here the sample spans tens of thousands of clones, around nine tenths being singletons. This record belongs to a study of technical replicates of blood from a handful of donors. Sequenced sample: T cells isolated from PBMCs. This sequence originates from a human donor in good health. The rearrangement links TRBV29-1 to TRBJ2-3; D might be TRBD2 (7 bases). The CDR3 loop reads CSVPQYSRGGDTQYF. Here the CDR3 DNA reads TGCAGCGTCCCCCAATACTCTAGGGGGGGGGATACGCAGTATTTT.